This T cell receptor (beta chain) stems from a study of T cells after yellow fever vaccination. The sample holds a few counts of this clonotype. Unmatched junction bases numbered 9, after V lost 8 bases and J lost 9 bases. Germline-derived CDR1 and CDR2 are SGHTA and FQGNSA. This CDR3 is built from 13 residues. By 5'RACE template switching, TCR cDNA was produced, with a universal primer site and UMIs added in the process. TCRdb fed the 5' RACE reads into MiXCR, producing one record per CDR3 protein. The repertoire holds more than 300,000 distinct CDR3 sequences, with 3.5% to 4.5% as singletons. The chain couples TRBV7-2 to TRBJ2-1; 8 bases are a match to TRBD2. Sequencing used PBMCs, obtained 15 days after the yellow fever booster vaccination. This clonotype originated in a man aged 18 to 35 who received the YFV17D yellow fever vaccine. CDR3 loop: CASARGGRTEQFF. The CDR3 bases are TGTGCCAGCGCCCGGGGGGGAAGGACTGAGCAGTTCTTC. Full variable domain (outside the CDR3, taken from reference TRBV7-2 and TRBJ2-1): GAGVSQSPSNKVTEKGKDVELRCDPISGHTALYWYRQSLGQGLEFLIYFQGNSAPDKSGLPSDRFSAERTGGSVSTLTIQRTQQEDSAVYLCASARGGRTEQFFGPGTRLTVL.